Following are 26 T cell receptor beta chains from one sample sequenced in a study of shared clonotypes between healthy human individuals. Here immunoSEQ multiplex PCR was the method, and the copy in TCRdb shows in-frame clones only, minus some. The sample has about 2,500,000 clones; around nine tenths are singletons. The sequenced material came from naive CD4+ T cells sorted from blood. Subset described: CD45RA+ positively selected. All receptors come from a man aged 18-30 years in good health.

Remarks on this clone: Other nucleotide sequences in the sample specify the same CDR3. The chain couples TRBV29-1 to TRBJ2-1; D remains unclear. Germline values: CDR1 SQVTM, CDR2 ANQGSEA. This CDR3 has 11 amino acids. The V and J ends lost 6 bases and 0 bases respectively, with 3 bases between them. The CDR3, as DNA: TGCAGCGTGAGCTCCTACAATGAGCAGTTCTTC. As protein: CSVSSYNEQFF.

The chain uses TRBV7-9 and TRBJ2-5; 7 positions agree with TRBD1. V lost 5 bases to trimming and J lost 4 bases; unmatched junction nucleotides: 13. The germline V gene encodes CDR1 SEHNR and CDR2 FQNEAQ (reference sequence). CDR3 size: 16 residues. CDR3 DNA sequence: TGTGCCAGCAGCGCGACCCCGACAGGGTATTTAGAGACCCAGTACTTC. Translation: CASSATPTGYLETQYF.

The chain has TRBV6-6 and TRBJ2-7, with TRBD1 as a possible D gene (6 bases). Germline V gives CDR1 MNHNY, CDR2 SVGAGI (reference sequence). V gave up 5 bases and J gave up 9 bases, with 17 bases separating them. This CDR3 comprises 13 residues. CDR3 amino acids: CASSNSRDIGQYF. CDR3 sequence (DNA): TGTGCCAGCAGTAACAGCCGGGACATTGGGCAGTACTTC.

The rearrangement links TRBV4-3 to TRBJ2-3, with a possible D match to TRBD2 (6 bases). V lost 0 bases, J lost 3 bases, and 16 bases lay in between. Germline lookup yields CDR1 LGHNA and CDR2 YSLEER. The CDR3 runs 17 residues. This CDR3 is CASSQDLITSSTDTQYF. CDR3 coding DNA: TGCGCCAGCAGCCAAGATCTGATCACTAGCAGTACAGATACGCAGTATTTT.

The CDR3 protein is CASSGASGNNEQFF. DNA of the CDR3: TGTGCCAGCAGTGGGGCTAGCGGGAACAATGAGCAGTTCTTC. The V call is TRBV6-6, the J call TRBJ2-1; TRBD2 aligns across 9 bases. V lost 5 bases, J lost 5 bases, and 4 bases stayed unmatched. Germline CDR1 reads MNHNY; CDR2 reads SVGAGI (reference sequence). This CDR3 is built from 14 residues.

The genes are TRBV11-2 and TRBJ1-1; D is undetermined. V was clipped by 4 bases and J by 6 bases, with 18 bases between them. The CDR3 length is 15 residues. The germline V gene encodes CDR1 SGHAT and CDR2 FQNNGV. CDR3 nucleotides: TGTGCCAGCAGCTCAGGTTTCGAAGGGATCGCTGAAGCTTTCTTT. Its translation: CASSSGFEGIAEAFF.

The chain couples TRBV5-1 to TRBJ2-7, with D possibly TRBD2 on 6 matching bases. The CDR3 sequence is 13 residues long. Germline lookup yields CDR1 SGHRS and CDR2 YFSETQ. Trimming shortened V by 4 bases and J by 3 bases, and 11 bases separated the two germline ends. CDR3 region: CASSPRAGYEQYF. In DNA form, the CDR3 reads TGCGCCAGCAGCCCCCGAGCGGGCTACGAGCAGTACTTC.

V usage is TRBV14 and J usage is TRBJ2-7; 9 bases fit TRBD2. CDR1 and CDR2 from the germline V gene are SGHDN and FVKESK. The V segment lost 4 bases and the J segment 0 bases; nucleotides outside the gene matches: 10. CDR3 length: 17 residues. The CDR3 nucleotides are TGTGCCAGCAGCCCGATGTGGGCGGGAGGGCTCTCCTACGAGCAGTACTTC. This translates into CASSPMWAGGLSYEQYF.

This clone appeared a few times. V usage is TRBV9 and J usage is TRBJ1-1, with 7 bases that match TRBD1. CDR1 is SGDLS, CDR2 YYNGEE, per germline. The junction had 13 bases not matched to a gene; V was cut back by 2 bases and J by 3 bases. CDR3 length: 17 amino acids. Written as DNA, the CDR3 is TGTGCCAGCAGCGTTCCTGACTCAGGGGGTTCCTACACTGAAGCTTTCTTT. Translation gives CASSVPDSGGSYTEAFF.

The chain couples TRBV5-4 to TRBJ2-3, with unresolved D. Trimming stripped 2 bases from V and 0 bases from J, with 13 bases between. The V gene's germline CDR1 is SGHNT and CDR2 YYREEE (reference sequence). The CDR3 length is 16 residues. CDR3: CASSLQQSVSTDTQYF. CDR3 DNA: TGTGCCAGCAGCTTACAGCAATCCGTGAGCACAGATACGCAGTATTTT.

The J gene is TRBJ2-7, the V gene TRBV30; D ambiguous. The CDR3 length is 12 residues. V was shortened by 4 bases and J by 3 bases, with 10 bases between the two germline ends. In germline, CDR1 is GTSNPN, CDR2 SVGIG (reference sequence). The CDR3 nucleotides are TGTGCCTGGAACCAAGGGAACTACGAGCAGTACTTC. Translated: CAWNQGNYEQYF.

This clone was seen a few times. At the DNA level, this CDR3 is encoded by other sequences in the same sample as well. The CDR3 DNA reads as TGTGCCAGGGACAGGGCGAACACTGAAGCTTTCTTT. This sequence encodes CARDRANTEAFF. The J gene is TRBJ1-1, the V gene TRBV30, with 9 bases matching TRBD1. V lost 8 bases and J lost 1; bases outside the gene matches: 2. The CDR3 runs 12 residues. Germline CDR1 GTSNPN, CDR2 SVGIG (reference sequence).

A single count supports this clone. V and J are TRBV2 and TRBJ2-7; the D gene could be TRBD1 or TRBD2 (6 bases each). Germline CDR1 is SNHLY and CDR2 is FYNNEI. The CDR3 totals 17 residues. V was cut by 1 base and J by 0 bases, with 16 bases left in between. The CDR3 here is CASSEDIWGAGSYEQYF. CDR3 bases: TGTGCCAGCAGTGAAGATATCTGGGGGGCGGGCTCCTACGAGCAGTACTTC.

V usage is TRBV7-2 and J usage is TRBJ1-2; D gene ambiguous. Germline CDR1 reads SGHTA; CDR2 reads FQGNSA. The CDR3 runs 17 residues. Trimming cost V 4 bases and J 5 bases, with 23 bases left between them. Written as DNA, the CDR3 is TGTGCCAGCAGCTCAGAACCTAAAGGCCCTTCGAGGTATGGCTACACCTTC. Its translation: CASSSEPKGPSRYGYTF.

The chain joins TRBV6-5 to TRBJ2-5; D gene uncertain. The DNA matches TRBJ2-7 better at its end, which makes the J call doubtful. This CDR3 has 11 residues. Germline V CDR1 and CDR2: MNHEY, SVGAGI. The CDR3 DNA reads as TGTGCCAGCAGTCCCGGACGCGAGCAGTACTTC. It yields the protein CASSPGREQYF.

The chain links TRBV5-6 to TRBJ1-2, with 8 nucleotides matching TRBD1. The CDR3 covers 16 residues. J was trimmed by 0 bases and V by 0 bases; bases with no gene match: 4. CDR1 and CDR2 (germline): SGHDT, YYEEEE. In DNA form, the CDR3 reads TGTGCCAGCAGCTTGGGGGACAGGCCGACTAACTATGGCTACACCTTC. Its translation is CASSLGDRPTNYGYTF.

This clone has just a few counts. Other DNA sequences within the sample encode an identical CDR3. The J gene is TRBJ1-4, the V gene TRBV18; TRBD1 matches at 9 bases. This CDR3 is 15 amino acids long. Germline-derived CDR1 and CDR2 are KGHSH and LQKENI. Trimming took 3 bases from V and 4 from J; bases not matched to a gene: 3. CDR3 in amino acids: CASSPPGQGNEKLFF. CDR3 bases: TGTGCCAGCTCACCCCCGGGACAGGGTAATGAAAAACTGTTTTTT. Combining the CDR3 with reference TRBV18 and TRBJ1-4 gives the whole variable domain NAGVMQNPRHLVRRRGQEARLRCSPMKGHSHVYWYRQLPEEGLKFMVYLQKENIIDESGMPKERFSAEFPKEGPSILRIQQVVRGDSAAYFCASSPPGQGNEKLFFGSGTQLSVL.

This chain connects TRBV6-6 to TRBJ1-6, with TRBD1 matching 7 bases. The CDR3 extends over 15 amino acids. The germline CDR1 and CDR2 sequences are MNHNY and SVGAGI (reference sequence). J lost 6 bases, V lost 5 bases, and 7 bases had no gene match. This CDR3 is CASSTQTGANSPLHF. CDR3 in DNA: TGTGCCAGCAGTACACAAACAGGGGCTAATTCACCCCTCCACTTT.

CDR3 bases: TGTGCCTGGAAAGAGGCAGGTTGGAACACTGAAGCTTTCTTT. Amino acids: CAWKEAGWNTEAFF. V is TRBV30 and J is TRBJ1-1; no clear D. Germline CDR1 and CDR2: GTSNPN and SVGIG (reference sequence). The CDR3 contains 14 residues. V lost 4 bases and J lost 1, with 13 bases in between.

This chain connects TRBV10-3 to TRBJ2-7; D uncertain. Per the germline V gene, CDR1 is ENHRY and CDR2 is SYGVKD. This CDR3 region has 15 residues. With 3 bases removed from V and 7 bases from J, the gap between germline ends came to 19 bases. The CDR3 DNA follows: TGTGCCATCAGTGATGGGGTAGGCACCTCCAGAGAGCAGTACTTC. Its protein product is CAISDGVGTSREQYF.

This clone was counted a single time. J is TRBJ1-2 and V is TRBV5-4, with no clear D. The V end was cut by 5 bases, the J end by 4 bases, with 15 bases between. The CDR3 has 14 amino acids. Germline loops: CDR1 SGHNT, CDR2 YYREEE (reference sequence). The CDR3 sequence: CASSIGDIGYGYTF. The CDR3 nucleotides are TGTGCCAGCAGTATAGGCGACATAGGCTATGGCTACACCTTC.

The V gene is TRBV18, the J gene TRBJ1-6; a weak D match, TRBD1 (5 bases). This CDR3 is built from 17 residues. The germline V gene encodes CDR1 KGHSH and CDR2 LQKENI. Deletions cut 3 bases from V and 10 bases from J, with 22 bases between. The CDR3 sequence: CASSPETGGWMGSPLHF. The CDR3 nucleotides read TGTGCCAGCTCACCCGAAACGGGGGGGTGGATGGGCTCACCCCTCCACTTT.

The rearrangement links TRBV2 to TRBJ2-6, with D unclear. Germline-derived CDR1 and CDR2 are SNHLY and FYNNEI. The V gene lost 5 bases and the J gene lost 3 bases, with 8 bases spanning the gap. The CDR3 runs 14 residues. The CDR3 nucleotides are TGTGCCAGCAGTACGAGTGATGGGGCCAACGTCCTGACTTTC. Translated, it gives CASSTSDGANVLTF.

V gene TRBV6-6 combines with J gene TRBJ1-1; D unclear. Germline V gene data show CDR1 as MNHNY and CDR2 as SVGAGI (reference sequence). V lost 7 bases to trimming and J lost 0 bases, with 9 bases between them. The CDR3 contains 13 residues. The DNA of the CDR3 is TGTGCCAGCAAGTGGGCTTTGAACACTGAAGCTTTCTTT. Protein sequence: CASKWALNTEAFF.

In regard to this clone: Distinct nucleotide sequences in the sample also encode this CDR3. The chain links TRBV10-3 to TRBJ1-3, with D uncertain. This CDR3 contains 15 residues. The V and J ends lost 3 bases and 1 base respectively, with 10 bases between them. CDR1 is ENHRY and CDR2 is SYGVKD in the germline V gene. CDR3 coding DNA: TGTGCCATCAGTGACGGACTGTCGTCTGGAAACACCATATATTTT. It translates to CAISDGLSSGNTIYF.

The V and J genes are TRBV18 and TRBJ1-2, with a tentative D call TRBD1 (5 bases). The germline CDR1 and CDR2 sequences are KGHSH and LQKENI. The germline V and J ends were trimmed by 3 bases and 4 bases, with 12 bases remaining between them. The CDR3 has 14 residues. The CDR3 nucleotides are TGTGCCAGCTCACCGAGTTCAGGGTCCTATGGCTACACCTTC. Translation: CASSPSSGSYGYTF.